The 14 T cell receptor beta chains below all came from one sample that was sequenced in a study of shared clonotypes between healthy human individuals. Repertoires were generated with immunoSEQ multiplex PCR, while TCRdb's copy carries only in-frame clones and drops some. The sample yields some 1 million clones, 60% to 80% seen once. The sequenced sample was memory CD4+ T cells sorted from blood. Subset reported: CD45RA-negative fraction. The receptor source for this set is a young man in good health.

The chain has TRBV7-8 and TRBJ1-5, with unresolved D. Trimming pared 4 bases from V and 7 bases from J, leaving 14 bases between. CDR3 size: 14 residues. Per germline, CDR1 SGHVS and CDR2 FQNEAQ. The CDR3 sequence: CASSSLIGGQPQHF. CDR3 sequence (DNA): TGTGCCAGCAGCTCTCTGATCGGAGGGCAGCCCCAGCATTTT.

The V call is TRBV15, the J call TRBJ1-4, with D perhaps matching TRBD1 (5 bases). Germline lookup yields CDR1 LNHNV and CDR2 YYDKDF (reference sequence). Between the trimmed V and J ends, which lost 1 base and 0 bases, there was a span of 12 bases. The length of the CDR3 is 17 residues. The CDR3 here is CATSRGGAIATNEKLFF. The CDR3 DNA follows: TGTGCCACCAGCAGAGGAGGGGCGATAGCAACTAATGAAAAACTGTTTTTT.

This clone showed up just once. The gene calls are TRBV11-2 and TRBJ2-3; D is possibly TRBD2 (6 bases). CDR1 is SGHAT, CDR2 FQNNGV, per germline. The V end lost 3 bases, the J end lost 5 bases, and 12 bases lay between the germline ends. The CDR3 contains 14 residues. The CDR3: CASSFGTPLDTQYF. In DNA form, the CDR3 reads TGTGCCAGCAGCTTCGGGACTCCCCTAGATACGCAGTATTTT.

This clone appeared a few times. The CDR3 loop reads CASSLFGDVELYEQYF. The DNA of the CDR3 is TGTGCCAGCAGCTTGTTTGGGGACGTGGAACTATACGAGCAGTACTTC. The chain carries TRBV5-6 and TRBJ2-7; D may be TRBD1 or TRBD2 (5 bases each). Germline V gives CDR1 SGHDT, CDR2 YYEEEE. Trimming took 1 base from V and 4 from J, leaving 18 bases between them. The CDR3 extends over 16 amino acids. Full variable domain (outside the CDR3, taken from reference TRBV5-6 and TRBJ2-7): DAGVTQSPTHLIKTRGQQVTLRCSPKSGHDTVSWYQQALGQGPQFIFQYYEEEERQRGNFPDRFSGHQFPNYSSELNVNALLLGDSALYLCASSLFGDVELYEQYFGPGTRLTVT.

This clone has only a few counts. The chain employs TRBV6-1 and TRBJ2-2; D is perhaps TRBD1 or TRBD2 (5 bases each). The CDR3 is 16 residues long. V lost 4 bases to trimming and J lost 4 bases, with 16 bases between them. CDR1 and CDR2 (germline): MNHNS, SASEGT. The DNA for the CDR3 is TGTGCCAGCAGTGTAAATTGGGACCGGCCCACCGGGGAGCTGTTTTTT. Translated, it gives CASSVNWDRPTGELFF.

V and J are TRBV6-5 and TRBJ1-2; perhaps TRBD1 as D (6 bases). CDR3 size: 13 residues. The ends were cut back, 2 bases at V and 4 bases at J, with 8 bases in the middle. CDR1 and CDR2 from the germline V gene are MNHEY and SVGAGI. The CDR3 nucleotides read TGTGCCAGCAGTTACCGGGGGCCCTATGGCTACACCTTC. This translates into CASSYRGPYGYTF.

CDR3 region: CASSFGDRYGYTF. CDR3 in DNA: TGTGCCAGCAGTTTCGGGGACCGTTATGGCTACACCTTC. V is TRBV27 and J is TRBJ1-2, with a tentative D call TRBD1 (5 bases). The CDR3 loop spans 13 amino acids. The V end was cut by 3 bases, the J end by 5 bases, with 10 bases between. Germline values: CDR1 MNHEY, CDR2 SMNVEV (reference sequence).

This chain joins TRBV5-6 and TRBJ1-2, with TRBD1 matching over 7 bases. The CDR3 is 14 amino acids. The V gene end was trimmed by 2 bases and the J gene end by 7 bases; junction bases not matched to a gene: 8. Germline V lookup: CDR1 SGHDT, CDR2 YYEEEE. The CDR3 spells CASSLTGVRSGYTF. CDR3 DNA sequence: TGTGCCAGCAGCTTAACAGGGGTCCGGAGTGGCTACACCTTC.

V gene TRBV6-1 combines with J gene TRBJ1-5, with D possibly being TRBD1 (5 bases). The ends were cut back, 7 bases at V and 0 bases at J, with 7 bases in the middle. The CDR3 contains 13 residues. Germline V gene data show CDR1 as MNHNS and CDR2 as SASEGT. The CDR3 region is CASTGNSNQPQHF. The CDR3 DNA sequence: TGTGCCAGCACAGGGAATAGCAATCAGCCCCAGCATTTT.

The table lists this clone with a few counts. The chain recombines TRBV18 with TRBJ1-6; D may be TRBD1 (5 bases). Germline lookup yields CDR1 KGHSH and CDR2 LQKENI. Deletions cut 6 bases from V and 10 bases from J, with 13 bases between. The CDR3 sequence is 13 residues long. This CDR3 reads CASSIGGESPLHF. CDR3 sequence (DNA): TGTGCCAGCTCCATCGGGGGTGAATCACCCCTCCACTTT.

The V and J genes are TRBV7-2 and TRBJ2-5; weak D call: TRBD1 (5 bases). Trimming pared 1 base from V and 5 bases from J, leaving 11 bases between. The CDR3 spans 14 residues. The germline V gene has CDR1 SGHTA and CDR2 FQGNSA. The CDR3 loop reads CASSLGRARETQYF. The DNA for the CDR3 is TGTGCCAGCAGCTTAGGCAGGGCCAGGGAGACCCAGTACTTC. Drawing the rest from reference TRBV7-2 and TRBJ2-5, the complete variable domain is GAGVSQSPSNKVTEKGKDVELRCDPISGHTALYWYRQSLGQGLEFLIYFQGNSAPDKSGLPSDRFSAERTGGSVSTLTIQRTQQEDSAVYLCASSLGRARETQYFGPGTRLLVL.

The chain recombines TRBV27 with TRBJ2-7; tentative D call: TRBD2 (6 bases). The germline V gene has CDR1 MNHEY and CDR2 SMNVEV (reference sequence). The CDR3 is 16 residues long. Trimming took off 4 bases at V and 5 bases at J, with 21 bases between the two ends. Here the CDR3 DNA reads TGTGCCAGCAGTTCCAACCTGGGGGAGGCTCGGGACGAGCAGTACTTC. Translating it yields CASSSNLGEARDEQYF.

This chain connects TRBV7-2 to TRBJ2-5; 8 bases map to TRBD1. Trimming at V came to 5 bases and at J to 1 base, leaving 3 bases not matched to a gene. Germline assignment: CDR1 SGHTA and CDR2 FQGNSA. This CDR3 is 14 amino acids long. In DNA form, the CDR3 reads TGTGCCAGCAGCCCGGACAGGGCCCAAGAGACCCAGTACTTC. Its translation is CASSPDRAQETQYF.

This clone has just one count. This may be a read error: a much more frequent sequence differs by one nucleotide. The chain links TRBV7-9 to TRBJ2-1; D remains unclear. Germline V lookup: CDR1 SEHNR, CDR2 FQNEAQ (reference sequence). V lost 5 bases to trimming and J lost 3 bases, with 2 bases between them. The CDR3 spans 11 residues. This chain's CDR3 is CASSHYNEQFF. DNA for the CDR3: TGTGCCAGCAGCCACTACAATGAGCAGTTCTTC.